Below, 21 T cell receptor beta chains from the same sample are listed, as sequenced in a study of cytomegalovirus exposure and HLA in healthy donors. Assay: immunoSEQ multiplex PCR; the TCRdb copy retains only in-frame clones and omits some. The data contain some 68,000 clones, more than 95% of them singletons. The sequencing input was PBMCs. These receptors originate from a young man in good health and CMV-seronegative.

V usage is TRBV5-6 and J usage is TRBJ2-1, with a tentative D call TRBD1 (7 bases). Trimming stripped 0 bases from V and 1 base from J, with 17 bases between. CDR1 is SGHDT, CDR2 YYEEEE, per germline. The CDR3 spans 18 residues. The DNA of the CDR3 is TGTGCCAGCAGCTTGGGGGGTCGACAGGGAGGTTCCTACAATGAGCAGTTCTTC. Its protein is CASSLGGRQGGSYNEQFF.

V gene TRBV6-5 combines with J gene TRBJ2-7; no firm D call. CDR3 length: 14 residues. Germline V gene sequence: CDR1 MNHEY, CDR2 SVGAGI. With 6 bases removed from V and 0 bases from J, the gap between germline ends came to 12 bases. CDR3 amino acids: CASRPRYSSYEQYF. Here the CDR3 DNA reads TGTGCCAGCAGACCCCGATACAGCTCCTACGAGCAGTACTTC.

This chain connects TRBV7-9 to TRBJ1-2; unclear D gene. The CDR3 has 14 amino acids. Germline loops: CDR1 SEHNR, CDR2 FQNEAQ (reference sequence). Trimming took off 2 bases at V and 5 bases at J, with 12 bases between the two ends. Here the CDR3 reads CASSLSGDGYGYTF. CDR3 coding DNA: TGTGCCAGCAGCTTAAGCGGAGACGGGTATGGCTACACCTTC.

The J gene is TRBJ1-2, the V gene TRBV2; 12 positions match TRBD1. After removal of 7 bases from V and 4 bases from J, the junction contained 4 bases not matched to a gene. Germline V gene sequence: CDR1 SNHLY, CDR2 FYNNEI. The CDR3 is 14 amino acids. The CDR3 nucleotides read TGTGCCAGCACGGGGACAGGGGGCCGCTATGGCTACACCTTC. This codes for CASTGTGGRYGYTF.

The CDR3 sequence: CASSLAGGDYEQYF. In nucleotides, the CDR3 is TGTGCCAGCAGCTTAGCGGGAGGGGACTACGAGCAGTACTTC. The rearrangement uses TRBV7-9 and TRBJ2-7, with 7 bases fitting TRBD2. The CDR3 is 14 amino acids. Germline V gives CDR1 SEHNR, CDR2 FQNEAQ (reference sequence). J lost 3 bases, V lost 0 bases, and 2 bases had no gene match.

This clone is a singleton in its sample. V and J are TRBV9 and TRBJ2-3, with 9 bases fitting TRBD1. CDR3 length: 15 amino acids. V was clipped by 4 bases and J by 3 bases; unmatched bases: 6. Germline-derived CDR1 and CDR2 are SGDLS and YYNGEE. CDR3 protein: CASSQGQGGTDTQYF. CDR3 sequence (DNA): TGTGCCAGCAGCCAGGGACAGGGAGGGACAGATACGCAGTATTTT.

This chain links TRBV10-3 with TRBJ1-1; D unresolved. Germline assignment: CDR1 ENHRY and CDR2 SYGVKD. Trimming removed 7 bases at V and 3 bases at J, with 12 bases between. The CDR3 consists of 13 residues. CDR3 region: CAITNRSHTEAFF. CDR3 coding DNA: TGTGCCATCACTAACAGATCTCACACTGAAGCTTTCTTT.

This chain connects TRBV30 to TRBJ2-4, with TRBD2 matching 9 bases. Germline-derived CDR1 and CDR2 are GTSNPN and SVGIG (reference sequence). This CDR3 is 14 amino acids long. After removal of 8 bases from V and 10 bases from J, the junction contained 15 bases not matched to a gene. The CDR3 spells CATAARGGGGIQYF. CDR3 DNA sequence: TGTGCCACGGCGGCCCGCGGGGGGGGAGGGATTCAGTACTTC. Full variable domain (rest looked up from reference TRBV30 and TRBJ2-4): SQTIHQWPATLVQPVGSPLSLECTVEGTSNPNLYWYRQAAGRGLQLLFYSVGIGQISSEVPQNLSASRPQDRQFILSSKKLLLSDSGFYLCATAARGGGGIQYFGAGTRLSVL.

The genes are TRBV5-4 and TRBJ1-2, with D maybe TRBD1 (6 bases). CDR1 and CDR2 from the germline V gene are SGHNT and YYREEE (reference sequence). This CDR3 has 14 amino acids. The germline V and J ends were trimmed by 2 bases and 0 bases, with 8 bases remaining between them. In nucleotides, the CDR3 is TGTGCCAGCAGCTTACAGGGTTCTAACTATGGCTACACCTTC. Protein product: CASSLQGSNYGYTF.

V usage is TRBV28 and J usage is TRBJ1-2, with 10 positions matching TRBD1. The CDR3 totals 12 residues. Per germline, CDR1 MDHEN and CDR2 SYDVKM. J gave up 8 bases and V 9 bases, and 6 bases lay outside the gene matches. The CDR3 DNA reads TGTGCCAGTCGACAGGGGGCGGAGGGCTACACCTTC. It yields the protein CASRQGAEGYTF.

This rearrangement joins TRBV19 to TRBJ1-2, with unresolved D. This CDR3 has 13 residues. The germline V gene encodes CDR1 LNHDA and CDR2 SQIVND (reference sequence). Trimming cost V 5 bases and J 3 bases, with 10 bases left between them. The CDR3 DNA is TGTGCCAGTAGTTTCCAGAGGGACTATGGCTACACCTTC. This sequence encodes CASSFQRDYGYTF.

This rearrangement joins TRBV28 to TRBJ2-7; 7 bases fit TRBD1. The V gene end was trimmed by 3 bases and the J gene end by 5 bases; junction bases not matched to a gene: 7. CDR1 MDHEN and CDR2 SYDVKM come from the germline V gene. CDR3 length equals 14 residues. This CDR3 reads CASSLGQRYNEQYF. CDR3 sequence (DNA): TGTGCCAGCAGTTTGGGACAGAGATACAACGAGCAGTACTTC.

V usage is TRBV6-1 and J usage is TRBJ1-1, with 7 bases identical to TRBD1. Per the germline V gene, CDR1 is MNHNS and CDR2 is SASEGT. The CDR3 has 12 residues. J lost 4 bases, V lost 6 bases, and 2 bases had no gene match. This chain's CDR3 is CASRRTGTEAFF. For the CDR3, the DNA is TGTGCCAGCAGGAGGACAGGCACTGAAGCTTTCTTT.

The chain is built from TRBV6-1 and TRBJ1-2, with D possibly matching TRBD1 (5 bases). The CDR3 is 15 residues long. Germline loops: CDR1 MNHNS, CDR2 SASEGT. Trimming shortened V by 0 bases and J by 0 bases, and 8 bases separated the two germline ends. The CDR3 spells CASSEAAGPNYGYTF. In DNA form, the CDR3 reads TGTGCCAGCAGTGAAGCGGCAGGGCCTAACTATGGCTACACCTTC.

The rearrangement uses TRBV2 and TRBJ2-5, with D perhaps TRBD2 (6 bases). CDR3 length: 14 amino acids. Deletions cut 6 bases from V and 5 bases from J, with 16 bases between. The germline CDR1 and CDR2 sequences are SNHLY and FYNNEI. Here the CDR3 reads CASSSGGLGETQYF. DNA of the CDR3: TGTGCCAGCAGCTCCGGGGGATTGGGGGAGACCCAGTACTTC. Supplemented by reference TRBV2 and TRBJ2-5, the full variable domain reads EPEVTQTPSHQVTQMGQEVILRCVPISNHLYFYWYRQILGQKVEFLVSFYNNEISEKSEIFDDQFSVERPDGSNFTLKIRSTKLEDSAMYFCASSSGGLGETQYFGPGTRLLVL.

V and J are TRBV9 and TRBJ1-1; 10 positions match TRBD1. Germline CDR1 and CDR2: SGDLS and YYNGEE. After removal of 3 bases from V and 6 bases from J, the junction contained 5 bases not matched to a gene. CDR3 length: 14 residues. The CDR3 bases are TGTGCCAGCAGCGAGGGACAGGGGAATCCTGAAGCTTTCTTT. Encoded protein: CASSEGQGNPEAFF.

The chain uses TRBV29-1 and TRBJ2-1; D is perhaps TRBD1 (6 bases). Per the germline V gene, CDR1 is SQVTM and CDR2 is ANQGSEA. The V and J ends lost 5 bases and 10 bases respectively, with 9 bases between them. This CDR3 comprises 10 residues. In DNA, the CDR3 is TGCAGCGTTAGGGACACCGAGCAGTTCTTC. This gives the protein CSVRDTEQFF.

The V gene is TRBV7-9, the J gene TRBJ1-1; no clear D gene. CDR1 is SEHNR, CDR2 FQNEAQ, per germline (reference sequence). The CDR3 contains 15 residues. Trimming shortened V by 2 bases and J by 0 bases, and 10 bases separated the two germline ends. The CDR3: CASSLSQNLNTEAFF. The CDR3 bases are TGTGCCAGCAGCTTAAGTCAGAATTTGAACACTGAAGCTTTCTTT.

The V and J genes are TRBV27 and TRBJ2-7; D is perhaps TRBD2 (5 bases). V gave up 2 bases and J gave up 2 bases, with 10 bases separating them. This CDR3 comprises 14 residues. From germline, CDR1 is MNHEY and CDR2 SMNVEV (reference sequence). CDR3 region: CASSLALGAYEQYF. CDR3 sequence (DNA): TGTGCCAGCAGTTTAGCTCTCGGGGCCTACGAGCAGTACTTC.

V usage is TRBV19 and J usage is TRBJ1-1, with TRBD1 matching 7 bases. V shed 7 bases and J 6 bases; nucleotides not matched to a gene: 5. Germline V lookup: CDR1 LNHDA, CDR2 SQIVND (reference sequence). The CDR3 runs to 12 residues. The CDR3 DNA reads TGTGCCAGTATTACAGGGGCGGCTGAAGCTTTCTTT. Translated, it gives CASITGAAEAFF.

The chain is built from TRBV7-9 and TRBJ2-2; 12 positions agree with TRBD1. The CDR3 covers 18 residues. In germline, CDR1 is SEHNR, CDR2 FQNEAQ (reference sequence). Trimming removed 4 bases from V and 8 bases from J; junction bases left unmatched: 14. CDR3 region: CASSSKSPGQGAGGELFF. CDR3 in DNA: TGTGCCAGCAGCTCCAAGTCCCCGGGACAGGGGGCAGGAGGGGAGCTGTTTTTT. The whole variable domain, filled in from reference TRBV7-9 and TRBJ2-2, reads DTGVSQNPRHKITKRGQNVTFRCDPISEHNRLYWYRQTLGQGPEFLTYFQNEAQLEKSRLLSDRFSAERPKGSFSTLEIQRTEQGDSAMYLCASSSKSPGQGAGGELFFGEGSRLTVL.